The TCR beta chain described here comes from a study of technical replicates of blood from a few donors (dated by TCRdb to about 2017). With respect to this clone: Its antigen is still unknown. Base qualities were left out, and no much larger clone turns up one base away.

V trim: 0 bases; J trim: 4 bases; unmatched bases: 9. Counted from cysteine to phenylalanine, this CDR3 has 16 amino acids. The only DNA kept is the CDR3, 48 bases in frame from the first base. In the germline V gene (reference sequence), CDR1 corresponds to SGHNT and CDR2 to YYREEE. Preparation of the library involved the immunoSEQ multiplex PCR assay. Imported from immuneACCESS, the table was reduced by TCRdb to in-frame sequences with V and J called. These copies leave out some clones; in studies compared against another copy, an unresolved V gene accounts for under half, and the cause of the remainder is not known. The sample table holds about 44,000 clones, of which about 96% were seen once. The ten largest clones capture approximately 0.35% of the sample.

The receptor comes from a human donor in good health. The sequence links TRBV5-4 to TRBJ2-5, with 7 junctional bases fitting TRBD1. Sequencing input: T cells isolated from PBMCs. This receptor carries the CDR3 CASSLGITGERETQYF. In nucleotide form, the sequence is TGTGCCAGCAGCTTGGGGATAACAGGGGAGAGAGAGACCCAGTACTTC.